The 10 T cell receptor beta chains in this list originate from one sample, sequenced in a study of T cell repertoires in cytomegalovirus infection. Their cognate antigens are unknown. From the reads, TCRdb called clonotypes with MiXCR, one entry per CDR3 protein. The table has approximately 990,000 distinct CDR3 sequences, approximately 31% seen once. The sequencing here drew on cultured CD8+ T cells from PBMCs, taken from culture after CMV antigen stimulation. The source of these receptors is a human donor in good health (CMV status not recorded). Some clones in this sample may be carry-over from other donors' samples.

This sequence joins TRBV13 and TRBJ1-1; TRBD1 might be the D (6 bases). The V and J ends lost 5 bases and 1 base respectively, with 11 bases between them. The CDR3 extends over 14 amino acids. From germline, CDR1 is PRHDT and CDR2 FYEKMQ (reference sequence). As DNA, the CDR3 is TGTGCCAGCAGCGGCGGGACACCGAACACTGAAGCTTTCTTT. As protein: CASSGGTPNTEAFF.

The CDR3 loop is CASSEEAREQFF. CDR3 DNA sequence: TGTGCCAGCAGTGAAGAGGCCCGGGAGCAGTTCTTC. This chain links TRBV6-1 with TRBJ2-1; D gene uncertain. V gave up 1 base and J gave up 10 bases, with 8 bases separating them. This CDR3 has 12 residues. Germline CDR1 MNHNS, CDR2 SASEGT.

The chain joins TRBV6-5 to TRBJ2-5; perhaps TRBD1 as D (7 bases). CDR1 is MNHEY, CDR2 SVGAGI, per germline. The germline V and J ends were trimmed by 4 bases and 5 bases, with 20 bases remaining between them. This CDR3 has 16 amino acids. CDR3 nucleotide sequence: TGTGCCAGCAGTTTCCCGAAGGAGGGGGCACGGGAGACCCAGTACTTC. This encodes CASSFPKEGARETQYF.

This clonotype was recorded many times. The rearrangement links TRBV12-3 or TRBV12-4 to TRBJ2-1; 12 bases align to TRBD2. With 5 bases clipped from V and 5 bases from J, the junction kept 7 bases outside the gene matches. This CDR3 region has 16 residues. CDR3 sequence: CASSGRLAGDHNEQFF. CDR3 DNA sequence: TGTGCCAGCAGTGGCCGACTAGCGGGGGACCACAATGAGCAGTTCTTC.

V usage is TRBV6-1 and J usage is TRBJ1-1; D remains ambiguous. Germline CDR1 reads MNHNS; CDR2 reads SASEGT. The V end was cut by 0 bases, the J end by 1 base, with 3 bases between. The CDR3 has 13 amino acids. CDR3 in DNA: TGTGCCAGCAGTGAAGCAGAGAACACTGAAGCTTTCTTT. This translates into CASSEAENTEAFF.

This clonotype was observed a few times. The chain combines TRBV27 with TRBJ1-1; TRBD1 agrees at 7 bases. V was pared by 5 bases and J by 0 bases, with 6 bases of the junction left unmatched. CDR1 is MNHEY and CDR2 is SMNVEV in the germline V gene (reference sequence). The CDR3 totals 15 residues. The CDR3 DNA follows: TGTGCCAGCAGTGGGGACAGCTTCATGAACACTGAAGCTTTCTTT. Its translation: CASSGDSFMNTEAFF.

The gene calls are TRBV7-9 and TRBJ2-7; TRBD1 aligns across 9 bases. The CDR3 contains 15 residues. Trimming took 5 bases from V and 3 from J; bases not matched to a gene: 8. Germline CDR1 reads SEHNR; CDR2 reads FQNEAQ (reference sequence). DNA for the CDR3: TGTGCCAGCAGCGTCCGGGACAGGGTCATCTACGAGCAGTACTTC. Encoded protein: CASSVRDRVIYEQYF.

The sample holds a few counts of this clonotype. The CDR3 coding sequence is TGTGCCAGCAGCGACCCCAGGGGTTTCGAGACCCAGTACTTC. This translates into CASSDPRGFETQYF. The chain is built from TRBV7-9 and TRBJ2-5, with a tentative D call TRBD1 (6 bases). Trimming stripped 5 bases from V and 5 bases from J, with 15 bases between. The CDR3 is 14 amino acids. The germline gives CDR1 SEHNR, CDR2 FQNEAQ (reference sequence).

This clonotype occurred a few times. CDR3 DNA sequence: TGTGCCAGCAGCCCCGGCCTGGGCCACTATGGCTACACCTTC. Translating it yields CASSPGLGHYGYTF. The chain has TRBV14 and TRBJ1-2, with D unresolved. V lost 4 bases to trimming and J lost 3 bases, with 12 bases between them. The CDR3 spans 14 residues. Per germline, CDR1 SGHDN and CDR2 FVKESK.

The J gene is TRBJ2-1, the V gene TRBV27; tentatively, D is TRBD1 (7 bases). Germline V gives CDR1 MNHEY, CDR2 SMNVEV (reference sequence). The CDR3 runs 15 residues. V was cut by 5 bases and J by 7 bases, with 18 bases left in between. The CDR3 DNA follows: TGTGCCAGCAGTAGACAGGGTCCCGGAGGGAATGAGCAGTTCTTC. Its translation: CASSRQGPGGNEQFF.